The next 22 T cell receptor beta chains were all read from a single sample in a study of shared clonotypes between healthy human individuals. Using immunoSEQ multiplex PCR, the repertoire was profiled, and TCRdb retains in-frame clones only, with some absent. The data show some 1.5 million clones, nearly 99% seen once. Sequencing input: naive CD4+ T cells sorted from blood. Subset here: CD45RA+ positively selected. The source of these receptors is a man aged 30-40 years in good health.

The chain combines TRBV18 with TRBJ1-1; D not resolved. CDR3 length equals 15 residues. The germline gives CDR1 KGHSH, CDR2 LQKENI. Trimming removed 5 bases at V and 3 bases at J, with 16 bases between. The CDR3 is CASSTRMGPDTEAFF. CDR3 DNA: TGTGCCAGCTCAACGCGAATGGGCCCTGACACTGAAGCTTTCTTT. Full variable domain (rest looked up from reference TRBV18 and TRBJ1-1): NAGVMQNPRHLVRRRGQEARLRCSPMKGHSHVYWYRQLPEEGLKFMVYLQKENIIDESGMPKERFSAEFPKEGPSILRIQQVVRGDSAAYFCASSTRMGPDTEAFFGQGTRLTVV.

The chain combines TRBV5-6 with TRBJ2-2, with D possibly matching TRBD2 (6 bases). Trimming took off 4 bases at V and 2 bases at J, with 9 bases between the two ends. CDR3 length: 14 residues. CDR1 and CDR2 (germline): SGHDT, YYEEEE. CDR3 DNA sequence: TGTGCCAGCAGCCGGGACTCTAACACCGGGGAGCTGTTTTTT. Protein product: CASSRDSNTGELFF.

The V and J genes are TRBV5-1 and TRBJ1-2; TRBD1 aligns across 7 bases. This CDR3 contains 14 residues. Germline trimming cut 0 bases from V and 3 bases from J; bases unmatched to any gene: 2. CDR1 is SGHRS, CDR2 YFSETQ, per germline. The CDR3 nucleotides read TGCGCCAGCAGCTTGGGGGGACAGTACTATGGCTACACCTTC. Translating gives CASSLGGQYYGYTF.

J is TRBJ2-5 and V is TRBV6-6; TRBD2 matches at 7 bases. Germline CDR1 and CDR2: MNHNY and SVGAGI (reference sequence). V was pared by 7 bases and J by 4 bases, with 12 bases of the junction left unmatched. The CDR3 contains 15 residues. CDR3 bases: TGTGCCAGCACTCAGCGGGACTGGCCCGCAGAGACCCAGTACTTC. It specifies CASTQRDWPAETQYF.

This chain uses TRBV6-6 with TRBJ2-7, with 8 positions matching TRBD2. Looked up from germline, CDR1 is MNHNY and CDR2 is SVGAGI (reference sequence). With V trimmed by 8 bases and J by 3 bases, 9 bases remained unmatched. This CDR3 comprises 14 residues. This chain's CDR3 is CASGSSGSGYEQYF. The CDR3 nucleotides are TGTGCCAGCGGTTCGAGCGGGAGCGGCTACGAGCAGTACTTC.

This rearrangement joins TRBV19 to TRBJ2-7, with D possibly being TRBD1 (6 bases). The germline V gene has CDR1 LNHDA and CDR2 SQIVND (reference sequence). The V end lost 0 bases, the J end lost 6 bases, and 12 bases lay between the germline ends. The CDR3 runs 14 residues. The CDR3 spells CASSIDPYRVEQYF. CDR3 sequence (DNA): TGTGCCAGTAGTATAGACCCTTACAGGGTCGAGCAGTACTTC.

The table lists this clone with a count of one. The rearrangement links TRBV5-1 to TRBJ2-7; possibly TRBD2 for D (7 bases). CDR3 length: 13 residues. Between the trimmed V and J ends, which lost 9 bases and 0 bases, there was a span of 13 bases. Germline CDR1 and CDR2: SGHRS and YFSETQ. The CDR3 DNA sequence: TGCGCCACCAAAGGGGGGGCCTCCTACGAGCAGTACTTC. Amino acid sequence: CATKGGASYEQYF.

V usage is TRBV5-1 and J usage is TRBJ2-3, with a tentative D call TRBD2 (6 bases). CDR1 and CDR2 from the germline V gene are SGHRS and YFSETQ. The length of the CDR3 is 15 residues. V lost 0 bases, J lost 9 bases, and 17 bases lay in between. The CDR3 DNA is TGCGCCAGCAGCTTGGACGTACTAGCCGGCCAGACGCAGTATTTT. Its translation: CASSLDVLAGQTQYF.

The V call is TRBV6-5, the J call TRBJ1-1, with D uncertain. Looked up from germline, CDR1 is MNHEY and CDR2 is SVGAGI. The V gene lost 1 base and the J gene lost 1 base, with 7 bases spanning the gap. This CDR3 comprises 14 residues. CDR3 loop: CASSYWRQNTEAFF. CDR3 DNA: TGTGCCAGCAGTTACTGGCGACAGAACACTGAAGCTTTCTTT.

V gene TRBV7-2 combines with J gene TRBJ2-7, with no clear D. Trimming shortened V by 1 base and J by 3 bases, and 4 bases separated the two germline ends. CDR1 SGHTA and CDR2 FQGNSA come from the germline V gene. The CDR3 runs to 12 residues. The CDR3 sequence is CASSLEDYEQYF. DNA of the CDR3: TGTGCCAGCAGCTTAGAAGACTACGAGCAGTACTTC. Complete variable domain (other parts from reference TRBV7-2 and TRBJ2-7): GAGVSQSPSNKVTEKGKDVELRCDPISGHTALYWYRQSLGQGLEFLIYFQGNSAPDKSGLPSDRFSAERTGGSVSTLTIQRTQQEDSAVYLCASSLEDYEQYFGPGTRLTVT.

The V call is TRBV5-1, the J call TRBJ1-1; no firm D call. The CDR3 length is 15 residues. The germline V gene has CDR1 SGHRS and CDR2 YFSETQ. With 0 bases removed from V and 4 bases from J, the gap between germline ends came to 13 bases. CDR3 sequence: CASSLAPEVGTEAFF. The DNA of the CDR3 is TGCGCCAGCAGCTTGGCACCTGAGGTTGGCACTGAAGCTTTCTTT.

Details on this clone: The junction shows a germline mismatch at one end, possibly a read error. For the CDR3, the DNA is TGTGCTAGCAGCTTAGTCAGCGGGAGGGCCGGGGAGCTGTTTTTT. This sequence encodes CASSLVSGRAGELFF. J is TRBJ2-2 and V is TRBV7-7; 10 nucleotides line up with TRBD2. The germline CDR1 and CDR2 sequences are SSHAT and FNYEAQ (reference sequence). The CDR3 is made up of 15 amino acids.

The J gene is TRBJ1-2, the V gene TRBV11-2; no reliable D call. This CDR3 region has 13 residues. In germline, CDR1 is SGHAT, CDR2 FQNNGV. The V and J ends lost 0 bases and 8 bases respectively, with 10 bases between them. CDR3 DNA sequence: TGTGCCAGCAGCTTAGACCCCTGGGAGGGCTACACCTTC. Protein product: CASSLDPWEGYTF. Full variable domain (missing parts from reference TRBV11-2 and TRBJ1-2): EAGVAQSPRYKIIEKRQSVAFWCNPISGHATLYWYQQILGQGPKLLIQFQNNGVVDDSQLPKDRFSAERLKGVDSTLKIQPAKLEDSAVYLCASSLDPWEGYTFGSGTRLTVV.

This sequence joins TRBV6-1 and TRBJ2-1; maybe TRBD1 (5 bases). Trimming removed 7 bases from V and 3 bases from J, with 10 bases in between. This CDR3 is 13 amino acids long. Germline assignment: CDR1 MNHNS and CDR2 SASEGT. In nucleotides, the CDR3 is TGTGCCAGCACCGAGACAGACTACAATGAGCAGTTCTTC. It yields the protein CASTETDYNEQFF.

The chain links TRBV7-2 to TRBJ2-2; D not resolved. CDR3 length equals 16 residues. V was clipped by 5 bases and J by 0 bases, with 13 bases between them. Per germline, CDR1 SGHTA and CDR2 FQGNSA. This CDR3 is CASSPWWRSNTGELFF. As DNA, the CDR3 is TGTGCCAGCAGCCCCTGGTGGCGGTCGAACACCGGGGAGCTGTTTTTT. Looking up the rest from reference TRBV7-2 and TRBJ2-2 gives the full variable domain: GAGVSQSPSNKVTEKGKDVELRCDPISGHTALYWYRQSLGQGLEFLIYFQGNSAPDKSGLPSDRFSAERTGGSVSTLTIQRTQQEDSAVYLCASSPWWRSNTGELFFGEGSRLTVL.

This clone was seen a single time. A read error may produce the germline difference seen at one junction end. The chain recombines TRBV10-1 with TRBJ2-3, with 7 bases identical to TRBD2. The CDR3 length is 15 residues. Germline lookup yields CDR1 WNHNN and CDR2 SYGVQD (reference sequence). CDR3 residues: CASSDPTSRTDTQYF. The CDR3 nucleotides read TGCGCCAGCAGTGACCCGACTAGCCGCACCGATACGCAGTATTTT.

The chain recombines TRBV25-1 with TRBJ2-7, with a weak D call TRBD2 (6 bases). Trimming left V 4 bases short and J 0 bases short, with 10 bases between. Germline V gene data show CDR1 as MGHDK and CDR2 as SYGVNS. This CDR3 spans 14 amino acids. The CDR3 DNA reads as TGTGCCAGCAGTGGGCGGGAAAACTCCTACGAGCAGTACTTC. It is translated as CASSGRENSYEQYF.

The chain has TRBV6-5 and TRBJ2-2; D is perhaps TRBD1 (5 bases). V was pared by 8 bases and J by 0 bases, with 13 bases between. Germline V gene sequence: CDR1 MNHEY, CDR2 SVGAGI. The CDR3 is made up of 15 amino acids. CDR3 residues: CASRPTGANTGELFF. CDR3 DNA: TGTGCCAGCCGACCAACAGGCGCGAACACCGGGGAGCTGTTTTTT.

V usage is TRBV15 and J usage is TRBJ1-4, with D possibly being TRBD1 (5 bases). The V and J ends lost 5 bases and 3 bases respectively, with 19 bases between them. Looked up from germline, CDR1 is LNHNV and CDR2 is YYDKDF (reference sequence). The CDR3 has 17 amino acids. CDR3 region: CATSVRDGAPANEKLFF. In DNA form, the CDR3 reads TGTGCCACCAGCGTCCGGGACGGTGCCCCCGCTAATGAAAAACTGTTTTTT.

The rearrangement links TRBV6-1 to TRBJ2-1; TRBD2 matches at 9 bases. The J segment lost 9 bases and the V segment lost 11 bases, leaving 14 bases of the junction unmatched. CDR3 length equals 14 residues. Germline lookup yields CDR1 MNHNS and CDR2 SASEGT. Here the CDR3 DNA reads TGTGCCGGGGGCCGTAGCGGGAGTACTTCTGAGCAGTTCTTC. Translation gives CAGGRSGSTSEQFF.

The rearrangement joins TRBV7-8 to TRBJ2-7; D gene ambiguous. The ends were cut back, 2 bases at V and 2 bases at J, with 7 bases in the middle. Germline V gives CDR1 SGHVS, CDR2 FQNEAQ. This CDR3 has 13 residues. The CDR3 coding sequence is TGTGCCAGCAGCTTATTCGGTGCCTACGAGCAGTACTTC. Translation gives CASSLFGAYEQYF. Full variable domain (outside the CDR3, taken from reference TRBV7-8 and TRBJ2-7): GAGVSQSPRYKVAKRGQDVALRCDPISGHVSLFWYQQALGQGPEFLTYFQNEAQLDKSGLPSDRFFAERPEGSVSTLKIQRTQQEDSAVYLCASSLFGAYEQYFGPGTRLTVT.

V usage is TRBV2 and J usage is TRBJ2-1; TRBD2 aligns across 11 bases. Germline V gene sequence: CDR1 SNHLY, CDR2 FYNNEI. Trimming removed 0 bases from V and 2 bases from J; junction bases left unmatched: 6. The CDR3 contains 18 residues. CDR3 coding DNA: TGTGCCAGCAGTGAAGCGGGGGAGGGACTAGCGGCCTACAATGAGCAGTTCTTC. As protein: CASSEAGEGLAAYNEQFF.